A selection of T cell receptor beta chains follows, all from one sample in a study of response to subunit inactivated influenza vaccine. TCRdb re-derived calls from the RT-PCR reads in MiXCR, one entry per CDR3 protein. This sample has approximately 680,000 distinct CDR3 sequences; about 15% occur once, and the top ten carry 9.5% to 13%. The specimen was PBMCs from blood, collected roughly 13 days after vaccination. The receptor source for this set is a man between 50 and 59 years old who received an inactivated influenza vaccine. The CDR3 runs from the conserved cysteine through the conserved F or W. The D gene is left open where the match is weak. Not all rows give a size; the values are once, few, many and, for expanded clones, a class.

v_gene: TRBV24-1; j_gene: TRBJ2-5; d_gene: NA; abundance: few; CDR3nt: TGTGCCACCAGTGATCTCATAAACCAAGAGACCCAGTACTTC; CDR3aa: CATSDLINQETQYF
v_gene: TRBV10-3; j_gene: TRBJ1-1; d_gene: NA; abundance: NA; CDR3nt: TGTGCCATCAGTGAGCAGGGGTACACTGAAGCTTTCTTT; CDR3aa: CAISEQGYTEAFF
v_gene: TRBV2; j_gene: TRBJ2-5; d_gene: TRBD1; abundance: few; CDR3nt: TGTGCCAGAACAGGGGAAGAAGAGACCCAGTACTTC; CDR3aa: CARTGEEETQYF
v_gene: TRBV19; j_gene: TRBJ2-3; d_gene: NA; abundance: few; CDR3nt: TGTGCCAGTAGGTCTGGGGAGGGGGGCACAGATACGCAGTATTTT; CDR3aa: CASRSGEGGTDTQYF
v_gene: TRBV28; j_gene: TRBJ2-3; d_gene: NA; abundance: NA; CDR3nt: TGTGCCAGCAGTCCCTATGGCTCAGATACGCAGTATTTT; CDR3aa: CASSPYGSDTQYF
v_gene: TRBV5-6; j_gene: TRBJ2-1; d_gene: TRBD2; abundance: NA; CDR3nt: TGTGCCAGCAGCCGCACTAGCGCGTACTACAATGAGCAGTTCTTC; CDR3aa: CASSRTSAYYNEQFF
v_gene: TRBV19; j_gene: TRBJ2-3; d_gene: NA; abundance: few; CDR3nt: TGTGCCAGTATGATCCCGGCGACAGATACGCAGTATTTT; CDR3aa: CASMIPATDTQYF
v_gene: TRBV14; j_gene: TRBJ1-1; d_gene: TRBD1; abundance: few; CDR3nt: TGTGCCAGCAGCGCCCGACAGGGAGGGAACACTGAAGCTTTCTTT; CDR3aa: CASSARQGGNTEAFF
v_gene: TRBV7-2; j_gene: TRBJ2-7; d_gene: TRBD2; abundance: NA; CDR3nt: TGTGCCAGCAGCCGTAGCGGGATGCCTACCTACGAGCAGTACTTC; CDR3aa: CASSRSGMPTYEQYF
v_gene: TRBV7-9; j_gene: TRBJ2-3; d_gene: NA; abundance: NA; CDR3nt: TGTGCCAGCAGCCCCAGCAGAAGCGGGCGCACAGATACGCAGTATTTT; CDR3aa: CASSPSRSGRTDTQYF
v_gene: TRBV20-1; j_gene: TRBJ2-1; d_gene: NA; abundance: NA; CDR3nt: TGCAGTGCTACGGCGAATGAGCAGTTCTTC; CDR3aa: CSATANEQFF
v_gene: TRBV5-4; j_gene: TRBJ2-3; d_gene: NA; abundance: NA; CDR3nt: TGTGCCAGCAGCGGAGGCCAGCGTACTTCTAGCACAGATACGCAGTATTTT; CDR3aa: CASSGGQRTSSTDTQYF
v_gene: TRBV5-5; j_gene: TRBJ2-4; d_gene: TRBD1; abundance: few; CDR3nt: TGTGCCAGCAGCCCGACAGGACAGGGAAACATTCAGTACTTC; CDR3aa: CASSPTGQGNIQYF
v_gene: TRBV11-1; j_gene: TRBJ2-3; d_gene: NA; abundance: NA; CDR3nt: TGTGCCAGCAGCTTAGCCCACGTGGGTACGCAGTATTTT; CDR3aa: CASSLAHVGTQYF